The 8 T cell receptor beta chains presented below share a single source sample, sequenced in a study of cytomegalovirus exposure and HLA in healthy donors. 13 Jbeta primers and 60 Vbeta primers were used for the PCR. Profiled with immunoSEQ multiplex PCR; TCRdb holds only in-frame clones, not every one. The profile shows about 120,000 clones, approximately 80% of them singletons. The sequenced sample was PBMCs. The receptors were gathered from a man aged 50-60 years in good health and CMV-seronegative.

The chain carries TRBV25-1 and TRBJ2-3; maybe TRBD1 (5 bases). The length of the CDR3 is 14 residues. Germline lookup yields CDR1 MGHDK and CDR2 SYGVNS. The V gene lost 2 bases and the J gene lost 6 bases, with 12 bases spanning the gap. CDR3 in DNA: TGTGCCAGCAGTGAAGGGGCAGGCCTGGATACGCAGTATTTT. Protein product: CASSEGAGLDTQYF.

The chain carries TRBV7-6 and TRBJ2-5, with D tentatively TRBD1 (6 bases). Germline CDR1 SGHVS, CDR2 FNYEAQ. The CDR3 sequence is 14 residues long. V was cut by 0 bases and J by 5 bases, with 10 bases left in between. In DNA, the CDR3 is TGTGCCAGCAGCTTAGCGGGGGCGCGGGAGACCCAGTACTTC. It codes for CASSLAGARETQYF.

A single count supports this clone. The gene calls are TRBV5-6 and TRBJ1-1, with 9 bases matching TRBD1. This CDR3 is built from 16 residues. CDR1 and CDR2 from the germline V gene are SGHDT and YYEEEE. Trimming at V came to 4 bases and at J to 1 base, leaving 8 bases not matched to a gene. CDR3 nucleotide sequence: TGTGCCAGCAGCGCTACAGGGGGCGCAAGGAACACTGAAGCTTTCTTT. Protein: CASSATGGARNTEAFF.

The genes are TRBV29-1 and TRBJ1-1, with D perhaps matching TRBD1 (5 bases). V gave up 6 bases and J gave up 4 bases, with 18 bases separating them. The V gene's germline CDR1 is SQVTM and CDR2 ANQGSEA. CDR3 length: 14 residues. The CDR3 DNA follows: TGCAGCGTCAGTGTCGCAGGGTCCATCACTGAAGCTTTCTTT. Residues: CSVSVAGSITEAFF.

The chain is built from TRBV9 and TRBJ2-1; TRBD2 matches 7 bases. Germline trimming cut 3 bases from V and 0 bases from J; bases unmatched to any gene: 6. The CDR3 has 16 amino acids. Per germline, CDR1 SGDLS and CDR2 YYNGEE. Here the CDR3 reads CASSAGSGASYNEQFF. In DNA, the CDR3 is TGTGCCAGCAGCGCGGGGAGCGGGGCCTCCTACAATGAGCAGTTCTTC.

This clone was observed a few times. In DNA, the CDR3 is TGCAGCGTTGAAGCGGGGTCCTCCTACGAGCAGTACTTC. Translating it yields CSVEAGSSYEQYF. The chain uses TRBV29-1 and TRBJ2-7, with a tentative D call TRBD2 (5 bases). CDR3 length: 13 residues. The germline V gene encodes CDR1 SQVTM and CDR2 ANQGSEA. Trimming removed 1 base at V and 0 bases at J, with 7 bases between.

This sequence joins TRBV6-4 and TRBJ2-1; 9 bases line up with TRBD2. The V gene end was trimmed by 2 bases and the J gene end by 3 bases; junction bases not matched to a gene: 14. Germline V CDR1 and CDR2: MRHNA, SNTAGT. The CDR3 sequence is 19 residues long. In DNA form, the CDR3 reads TGTGCCAGCAGTGACCTGACAGGGTGGGGACTAGCAGTCTACAATGAGCAGTTCTTC. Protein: CASSDLTGWGLAVYNEQFF.

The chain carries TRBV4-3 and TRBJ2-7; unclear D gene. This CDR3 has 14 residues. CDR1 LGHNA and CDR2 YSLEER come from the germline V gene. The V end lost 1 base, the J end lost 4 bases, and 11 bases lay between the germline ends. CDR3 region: CASSQATGNYEQYF. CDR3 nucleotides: TGCGCCAGCAGCCAAGCGACGGGTAATTACGAGCAGTACTTC.